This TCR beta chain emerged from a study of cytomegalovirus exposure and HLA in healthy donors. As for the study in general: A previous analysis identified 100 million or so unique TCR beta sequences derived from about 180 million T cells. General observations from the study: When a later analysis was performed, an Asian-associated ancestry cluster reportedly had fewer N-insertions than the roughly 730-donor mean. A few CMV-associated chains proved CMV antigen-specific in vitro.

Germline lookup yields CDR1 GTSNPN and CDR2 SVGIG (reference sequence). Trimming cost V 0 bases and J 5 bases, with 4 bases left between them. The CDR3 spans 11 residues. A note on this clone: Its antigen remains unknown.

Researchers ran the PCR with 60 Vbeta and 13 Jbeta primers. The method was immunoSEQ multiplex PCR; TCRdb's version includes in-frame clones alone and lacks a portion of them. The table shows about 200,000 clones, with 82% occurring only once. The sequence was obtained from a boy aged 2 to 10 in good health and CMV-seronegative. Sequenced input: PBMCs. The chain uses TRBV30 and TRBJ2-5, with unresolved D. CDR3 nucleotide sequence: TGTGCCTGGAGTGTACGGGAGACCCAGTACTTC. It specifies CAWSVRETQYF.